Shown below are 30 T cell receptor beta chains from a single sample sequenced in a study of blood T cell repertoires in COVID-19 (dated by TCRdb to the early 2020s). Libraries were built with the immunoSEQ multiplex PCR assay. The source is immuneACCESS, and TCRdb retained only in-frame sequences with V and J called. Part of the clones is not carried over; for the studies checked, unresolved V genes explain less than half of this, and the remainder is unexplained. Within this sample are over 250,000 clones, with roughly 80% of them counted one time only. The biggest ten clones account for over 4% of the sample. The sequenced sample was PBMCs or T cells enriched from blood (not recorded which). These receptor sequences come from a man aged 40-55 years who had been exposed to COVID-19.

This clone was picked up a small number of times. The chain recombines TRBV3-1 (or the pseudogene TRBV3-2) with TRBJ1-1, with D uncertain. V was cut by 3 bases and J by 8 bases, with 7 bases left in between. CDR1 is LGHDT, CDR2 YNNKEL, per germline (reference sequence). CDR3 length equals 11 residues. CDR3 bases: TGTGCCAGCAGCCACTCGACAGAAGCTTTCTTT. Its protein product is CASSHSTEAFF.

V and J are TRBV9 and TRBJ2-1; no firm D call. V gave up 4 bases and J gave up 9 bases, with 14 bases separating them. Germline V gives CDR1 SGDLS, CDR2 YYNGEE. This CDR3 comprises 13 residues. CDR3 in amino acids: CASSSRLSGEQFF. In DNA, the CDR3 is TGTGCCAGCAGCTCTCGCCTTAGTGGTGAGCAGTTCTTC.

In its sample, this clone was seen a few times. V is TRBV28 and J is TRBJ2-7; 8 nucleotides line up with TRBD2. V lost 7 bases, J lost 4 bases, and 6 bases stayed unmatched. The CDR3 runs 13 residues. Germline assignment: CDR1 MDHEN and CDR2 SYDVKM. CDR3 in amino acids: CASITGGQYEQYF. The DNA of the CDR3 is TGTGCCAGCATTACGGGGGGGCAGTACGAGCAGTACTTC.

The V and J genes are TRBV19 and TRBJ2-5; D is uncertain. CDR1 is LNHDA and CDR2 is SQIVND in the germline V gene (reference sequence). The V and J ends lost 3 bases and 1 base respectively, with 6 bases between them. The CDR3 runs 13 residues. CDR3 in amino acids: CASSMLLQETQYF. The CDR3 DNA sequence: TGTGCCAGTAGTATGCTACTCCAAGAGACCCAGTACTTC.

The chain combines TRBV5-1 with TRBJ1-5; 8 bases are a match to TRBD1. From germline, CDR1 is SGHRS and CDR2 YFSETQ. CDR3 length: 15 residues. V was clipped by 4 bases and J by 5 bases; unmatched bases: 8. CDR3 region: CASSGGTGVDQPQHF. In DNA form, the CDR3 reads TGCGCCAGCAGCGGAGGGACAGGCGTGGATCAGCCCCAGCATTTT.

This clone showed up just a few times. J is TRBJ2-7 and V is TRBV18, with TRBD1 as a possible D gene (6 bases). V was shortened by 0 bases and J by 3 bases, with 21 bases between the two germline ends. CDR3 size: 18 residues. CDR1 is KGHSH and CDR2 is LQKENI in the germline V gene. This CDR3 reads CASSPPDIYRANFYEQYF. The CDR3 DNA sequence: TGTGCCAGCTCACCACCGGATATCTACAGGGCGAATTTCTACGAGCAGTACTTC.

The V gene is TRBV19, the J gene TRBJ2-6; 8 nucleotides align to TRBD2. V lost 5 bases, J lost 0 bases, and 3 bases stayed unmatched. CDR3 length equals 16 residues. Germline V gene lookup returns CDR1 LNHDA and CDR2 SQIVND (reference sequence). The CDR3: CASSESGSSGANVLTF. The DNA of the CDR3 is TGTGCCAGTAGTGAGAGCGGGAGCTCTGGGGCCAACGTCCTGACTTTC.

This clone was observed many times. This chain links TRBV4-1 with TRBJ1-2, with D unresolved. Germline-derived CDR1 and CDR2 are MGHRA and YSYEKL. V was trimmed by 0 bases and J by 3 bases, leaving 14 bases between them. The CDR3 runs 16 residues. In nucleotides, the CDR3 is TGCGCCAGCAGCCAAGAGGTCGGAGAGAACCACTATGGCTACACCTTC. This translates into CASSQEVGENHYGYTF.

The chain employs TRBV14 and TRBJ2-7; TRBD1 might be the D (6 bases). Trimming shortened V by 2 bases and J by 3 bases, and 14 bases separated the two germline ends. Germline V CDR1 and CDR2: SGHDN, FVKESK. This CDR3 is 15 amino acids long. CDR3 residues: CASSQTWTDLYEQYF. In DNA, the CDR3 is TGTGCCAGCAGCCAAACCTGGACAGACCTCTACGAGCAGTACTTC.

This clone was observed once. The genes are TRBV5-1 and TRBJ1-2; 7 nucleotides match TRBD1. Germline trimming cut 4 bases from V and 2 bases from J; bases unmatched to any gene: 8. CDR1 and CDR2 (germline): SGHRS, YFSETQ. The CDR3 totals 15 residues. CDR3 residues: CASSATGDKNYGYTF. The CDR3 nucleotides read TGCGCCAGCAGCGCTACAGGGGACAAAAACTATGGCTACACCTTC.

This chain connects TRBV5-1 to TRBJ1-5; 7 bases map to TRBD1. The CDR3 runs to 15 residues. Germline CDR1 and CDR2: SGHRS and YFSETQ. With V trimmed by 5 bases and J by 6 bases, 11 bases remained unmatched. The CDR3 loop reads CASRVGDSTSQPQHF. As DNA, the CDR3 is TGCGCCAGCAGGGTAGGGGACAGTACCAGTCAGCCCCAGCATTTT. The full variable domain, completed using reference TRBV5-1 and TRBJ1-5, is KAGVTQTPRYLIKTRGQQVTLSCSPISGHRSVSWYQQTPGQGLQFLFEYFSETQRNKGNFPGRFSGRQFSNSRSEMNVSTLELGDSALYLCASRVGDSTSQPQHFGDGTRLSIL.

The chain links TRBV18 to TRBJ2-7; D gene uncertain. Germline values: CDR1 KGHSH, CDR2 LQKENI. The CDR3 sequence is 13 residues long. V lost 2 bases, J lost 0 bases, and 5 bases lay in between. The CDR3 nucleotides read TGTGCCAGCTCACCAGAGATCTCCTACGAGCAGTACTTC. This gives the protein CASSPEISYEQYF.

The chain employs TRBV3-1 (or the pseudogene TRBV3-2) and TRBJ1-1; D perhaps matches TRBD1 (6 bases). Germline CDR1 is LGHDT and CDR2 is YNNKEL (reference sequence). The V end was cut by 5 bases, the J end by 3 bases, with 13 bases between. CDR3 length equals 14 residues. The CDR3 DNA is TGTGCCAGCAGCAGCCTTTCAGGGGACACTGAAGCTTTCTTT. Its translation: CASSSLSGDTEAFF.

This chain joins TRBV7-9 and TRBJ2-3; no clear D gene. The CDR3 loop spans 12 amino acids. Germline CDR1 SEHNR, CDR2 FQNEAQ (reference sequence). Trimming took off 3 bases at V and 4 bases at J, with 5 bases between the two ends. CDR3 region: CASSFSSDTQYF. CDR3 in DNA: TGTGCCAGCAGCTTTAGTTCAGATACGCAGTATTTT.

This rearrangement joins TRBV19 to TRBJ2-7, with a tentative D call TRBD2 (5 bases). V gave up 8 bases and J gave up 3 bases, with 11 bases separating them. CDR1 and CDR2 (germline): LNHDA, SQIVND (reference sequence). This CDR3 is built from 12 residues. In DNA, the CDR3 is TGTGCCAGTTCCACTAGTCGCTACGAGCAGTACTTC. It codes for CASSTSRYEQYF. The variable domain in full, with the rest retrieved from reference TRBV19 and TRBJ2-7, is DGGITQSPKYLFRKEGQNVTLSCEQNLNHDAMYWYRQDPGQGLRLIYYSQIVNDFQKGDIAEGYSVSREKKESFPLTVTSAQKNPTAFYLCASSTSRYEQYFGPGTRLTVT.

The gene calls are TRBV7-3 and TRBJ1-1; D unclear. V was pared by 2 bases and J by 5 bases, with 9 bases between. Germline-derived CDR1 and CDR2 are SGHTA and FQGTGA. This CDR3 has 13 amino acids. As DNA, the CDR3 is TGTGCCAGCAGCTTATTTGAAGCAACTGAAGCTTTCTTT. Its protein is CASSLFEATEAFF. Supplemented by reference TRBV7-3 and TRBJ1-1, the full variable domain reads GAGVSQTPSNKVTEKGKYVELRCDPISGHTALYWYRQSLGQGPEFLIYFQGTGAADDSGLPNDRFFAVRPEGSVSTLKIQRTERGDSAVYLCASSLFEATEAFFGQGTRLTVV.

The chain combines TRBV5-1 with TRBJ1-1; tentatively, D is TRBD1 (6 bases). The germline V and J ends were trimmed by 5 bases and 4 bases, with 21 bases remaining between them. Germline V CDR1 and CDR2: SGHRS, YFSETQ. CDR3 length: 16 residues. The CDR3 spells CASRPLNREGGTEAFF. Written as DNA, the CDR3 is TGCGCCAGCAGGCCCCTGAACAGGGAAGGCGGCACTGAAGCTTTCTTT.

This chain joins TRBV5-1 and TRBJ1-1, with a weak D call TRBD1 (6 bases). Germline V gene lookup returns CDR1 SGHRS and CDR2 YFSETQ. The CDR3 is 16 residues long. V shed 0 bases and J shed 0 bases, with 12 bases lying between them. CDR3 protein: CASSLVGGAMNTEAFF. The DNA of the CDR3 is TGCGCCAGCAGCTTGGTAGGGGGGGCCATGAACACTGAAGCTTTCTTT.

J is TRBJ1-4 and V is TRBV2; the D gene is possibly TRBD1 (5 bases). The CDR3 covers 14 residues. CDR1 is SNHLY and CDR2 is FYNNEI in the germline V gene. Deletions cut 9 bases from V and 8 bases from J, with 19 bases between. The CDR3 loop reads CASVPGGAGEKLFF. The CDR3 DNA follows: TGTGCCAGTGTCCCGGGTGGGGCTGGCGAAAAACTGTTTTTT.

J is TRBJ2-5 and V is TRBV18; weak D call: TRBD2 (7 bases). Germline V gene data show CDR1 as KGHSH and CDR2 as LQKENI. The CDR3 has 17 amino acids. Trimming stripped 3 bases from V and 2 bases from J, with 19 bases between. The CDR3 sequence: CASSPAGATGRQETQYF. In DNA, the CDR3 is TGTGCCAGCTCACCGGCGGGGGCGACGGGGCGTCAAGAGACCCAGTACTTC.

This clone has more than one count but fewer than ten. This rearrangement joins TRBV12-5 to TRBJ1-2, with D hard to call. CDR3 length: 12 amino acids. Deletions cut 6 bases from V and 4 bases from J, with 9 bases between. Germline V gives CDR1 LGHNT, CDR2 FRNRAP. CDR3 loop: CASGPGGYGYTF. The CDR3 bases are TGTGCTAGTGGCCCTGGAGGCTATGGCTACACCTTC.

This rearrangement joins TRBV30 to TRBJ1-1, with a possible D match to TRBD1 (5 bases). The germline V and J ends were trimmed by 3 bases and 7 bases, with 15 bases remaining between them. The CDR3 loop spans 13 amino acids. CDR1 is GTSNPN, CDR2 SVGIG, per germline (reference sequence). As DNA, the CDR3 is TGTGCCTGGAGCGCTCGGGGGGATGGTGAAGCTTTCTTT. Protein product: CAWSARGDGEAFF.

CDR3 sequence: CASSRLAASTDTQYF. In DNA form, the CDR3 reads TGCGCCAGCAGCCGACTAGCCGCTAGCACAGATACGCAGTATTTT. The chain has TRBV4-1 and TRBJ2-3, with TRBD2 identical over 7 bases. The CDR3 is 15 residues long. V lost 4 bases to trimming and J lost 0 bases; unmatched junction nucleotides: 4. The germline gives CDR1 MGHRA, CDR2 YSYEKL.

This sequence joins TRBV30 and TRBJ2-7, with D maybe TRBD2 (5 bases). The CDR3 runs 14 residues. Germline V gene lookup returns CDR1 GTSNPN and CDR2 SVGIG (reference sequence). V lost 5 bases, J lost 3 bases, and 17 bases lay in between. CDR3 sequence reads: CAWESGLAHYEQYF. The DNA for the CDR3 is TGTGCCTGGGAGAGTGGTCTAGCCCACTACGAGCAGTACTTC.

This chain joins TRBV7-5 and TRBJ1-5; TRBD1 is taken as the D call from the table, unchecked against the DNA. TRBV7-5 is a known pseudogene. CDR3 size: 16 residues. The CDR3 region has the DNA TGTGCCAGAAGCTTCCCGACAGGCCCGGCCGATCAGCCCCAGCATTTT. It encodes CARSFPTGPADQPQHF.

CDR3 nucleotides: TGTGCCAGTAGTATAAAGGTGCCAGGGGGGACCAATTCACCCCTCCACTTT. It is translated as CASSIKVPGGTNSPLHF. This chain links TRBV19 with TRBJ1-6, with 7 bases that match TRBD1. The trim removed 2 bases at V and 7 bases at J, leaving 11 bases unmatched. The CDR3 totals 17 residues. Germline V lookup: CDR1 LNHDA, CDR2 SQIVND (reference sequence).

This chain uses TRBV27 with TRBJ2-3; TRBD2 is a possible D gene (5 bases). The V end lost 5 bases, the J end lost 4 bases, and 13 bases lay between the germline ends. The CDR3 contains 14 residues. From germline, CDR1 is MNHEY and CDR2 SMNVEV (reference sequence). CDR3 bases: TGTGCCAGCAGTATTACACGGGGAGCAGATACGCAGTATTTT. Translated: CASSITRGADTQYF.

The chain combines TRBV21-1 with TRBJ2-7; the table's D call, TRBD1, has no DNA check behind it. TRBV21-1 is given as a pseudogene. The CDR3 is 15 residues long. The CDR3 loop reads CASSKAGRGSYEQYF. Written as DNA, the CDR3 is TGTGCCAGCAGCAAAGCTGGCAGGGGGTCCTACGAGCAGTACTTC.

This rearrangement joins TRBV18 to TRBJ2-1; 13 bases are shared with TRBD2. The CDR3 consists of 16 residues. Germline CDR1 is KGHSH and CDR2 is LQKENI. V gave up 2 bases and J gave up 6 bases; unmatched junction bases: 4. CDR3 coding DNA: TGTGCCAGCTCACCAGGACTAGCGGGAGCGGGCAATGAGCAGTTCTTC. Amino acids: CASSPGLAGAGNEQFF.

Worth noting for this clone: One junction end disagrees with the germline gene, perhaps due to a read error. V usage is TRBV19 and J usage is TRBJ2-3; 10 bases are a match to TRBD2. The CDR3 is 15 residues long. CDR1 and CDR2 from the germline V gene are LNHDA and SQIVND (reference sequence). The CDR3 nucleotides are TGTGCCTGTAGCTCGCTAGCGGGAGTAACCGATACGCAGTATTTT. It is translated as CACSSLAGVTDTQYF.